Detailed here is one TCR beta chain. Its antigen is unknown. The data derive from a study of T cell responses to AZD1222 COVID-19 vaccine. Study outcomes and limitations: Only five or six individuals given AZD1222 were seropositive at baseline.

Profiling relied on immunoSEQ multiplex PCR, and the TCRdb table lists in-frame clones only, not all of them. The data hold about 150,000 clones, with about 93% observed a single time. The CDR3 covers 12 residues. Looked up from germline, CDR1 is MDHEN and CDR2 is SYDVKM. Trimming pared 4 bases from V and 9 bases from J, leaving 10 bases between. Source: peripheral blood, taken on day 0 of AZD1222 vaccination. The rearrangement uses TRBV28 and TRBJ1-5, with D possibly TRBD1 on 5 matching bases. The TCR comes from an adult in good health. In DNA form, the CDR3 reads TGTGCCAGCAGTTCGGGGGAATGGCCCCAGCATTTT. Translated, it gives CASSSGEWPQHF. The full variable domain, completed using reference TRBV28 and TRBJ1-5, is DVKVTQSSRYLVKRTGEKVFLECVQDMDHENMFWYRQDPGLGLRLIYFSYDVKMKEKGDIPEGYSVSREKKERFSLILESASTNQTSMYLCASSSGEWPQHFGDGTRLSIL.